The following is a T cell receptor (beta chain) sequence with its context. This specimen comes from a study of technical replicates of blood from several donors. The CDR3 totals 16 residues. CDR1 is SGHAT, CDR2 FQNNGV, per germline. The V gene end was trimmed by 6 bases and the J gene end by 6 bases; junction bases not matched to a gene: 9. The assay was immunoSEQ multiplex PCR, and TCRdb's table has in-frame clones only and misses some. The sample has just over 80,000 clones; around 96% are singletons. The rearrangement joins TRBV11-2 to TRBJ2-2; TRBD2 matches at 11 bases. Source material: T cells isolated from PBMCs. This receptor was obtained from a human donor in good health. CDR3 nucleotide sequence: TGTGCCAGCAGACATAGTAGCGGGAGGGCCCCCGGGGAGCTGTTTTTT. This codes for CASRHSSGRAPGELFF.